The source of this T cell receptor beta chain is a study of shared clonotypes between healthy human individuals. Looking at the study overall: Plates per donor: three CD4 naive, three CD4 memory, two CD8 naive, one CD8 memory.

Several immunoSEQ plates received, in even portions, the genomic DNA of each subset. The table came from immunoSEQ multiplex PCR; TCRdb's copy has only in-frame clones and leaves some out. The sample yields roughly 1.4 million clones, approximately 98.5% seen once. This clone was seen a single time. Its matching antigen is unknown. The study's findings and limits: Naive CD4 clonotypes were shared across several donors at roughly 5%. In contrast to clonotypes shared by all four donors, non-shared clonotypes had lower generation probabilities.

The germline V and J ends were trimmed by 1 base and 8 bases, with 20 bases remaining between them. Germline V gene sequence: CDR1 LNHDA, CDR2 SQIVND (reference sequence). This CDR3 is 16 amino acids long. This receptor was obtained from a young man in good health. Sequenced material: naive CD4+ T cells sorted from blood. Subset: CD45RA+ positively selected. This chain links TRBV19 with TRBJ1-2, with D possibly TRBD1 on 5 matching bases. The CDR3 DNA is TGTGCCAGTAGTATAGTCCTGGGCAGGGAGGGCGGAGGCTACACCTTC. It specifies CASSIVLGREGGGYTF.